A selection of T cell receptor beta chains follows, all from one sample in a study of shared clonotypes between healthy human individuals. TCRdb keeps only in-frame clones here, not all; method: immunoSEQ multiplex PCR. Among around 2,100,000 clones, about 95% were seen once, and the ten largest hold under 1.5%. Input material: naive CD8+ T cells sorted from blood. The origin of the receptors is a man younger than 30 in good health. Both conserved end residues are part of each CDR3. Fields, in order: V gene, D gene, J gene, clone size, CDR3 DNA, CDR3 protein. A D gene is named only where the DNA matches it firmly. The size entry is marked missing in some rows and otherwise reads once, few, many or a size class.

TRBV6-5,.,TRBJ2-1,once,TGTGCCAGCAGTTACTCCCTAGCCCTCGATGAGCAGTTCTTC,CASSYSLALDEQFF
TRBV7-2,.,TRBJ2-1,once,TGTGCCAGCAGCTTAGTAGGGGGGCCCTACAATGAGCAGTTCTTC,CASSLVGGPYNEQFF
TRBV29-1,.,TRBJ2-5,.,TGCAGCGTTGTGAGCAGGGCCCTGTACCAAGAGACCCAGTACTTC,CSVVSRALYQETQYF
TRBV19,.,TRBJ1-5,.,TGTGCCAGTGGCGAAATGGTAGGGGACAATCAGCCCCAGCATTTT,CASGEMVGDNQPQHF
TRBV27,TRBD1,TRBJ2-7,few,TGTGCCAGCAGTTTATCAGGGGGCTCCCACGAGCAGTACTTC,CASSLSGGSHEQYF
TRBV30,.,TRBJ1-2,.,TGTGCCTGGAGTTCCATGGGAGCGGGTGGTGGCTACACCTTC,CAWSSMGAGGGYTF
TRBV9,TRBD1,TRBJ2-7,.,TGTGCCAGCAGCGTAGAAGGGGGCGTGGGCGAGCAGTACTTC,CASSVEGGVGEQYF
TRBV6-1,.,TRBJ2-3,.,TGTGCCAGCACAGGGAGGGATACGCAGTATTTT,CASTGRDTQYF
TRBV30,.,TRBJ1-3,once,TGTGCCTGGAGTTCGGCAGGGGTGTATTCCGGAAACACCATATATTTT,CAWSSAGVYSGNTIYF
TRBV7-6,TRBD2,TRBJ2-6,.,TGTGCCAGCAGCTTATGGTTGGGCTGGGAGGGCTCTGGGGCCAACGTCCTGACTTTC,CASSLWLGWEGSGANVLTF
TRBV10-1,TRBD1,TRBJ2-7,once,TGCGCCAGCAGTCCCGGGACAGATTACGACGAGCAGTACTTC,CASSPGTDYDEQYF
TRBV6-5,TRBD2,TRBJ2-1,once,TGTGCCAGCAGTTACGGGGCTAGCGGGAGTTATGAGCAGTTCTTC,CASSYGASGSYEQFF
TRBV6-1,.,TRBJ1-2,.,TGTGCCAGCAGTGATTTCATCCTGAGCGACTATGGCTACACCTTC,CASSDFILSDYGYTF
TRBV4-1,.,TRBJ1-2,.,TGCGCCAGCAGCCACGGGGCTAACTATGGCTACACCTTC,CASSHGANYGYTF
TRBV11-2,.,TRBJ2-1,.,TGTGCCAGCAGCTCCTACTCGGGTGAGCAGTTCTTC,CASSSYSGEQFF
TRBV5-1,TRBD1,TRBJ2-2,.,TGCGCCAGCAGCTCGCAACAGGGGGCCGGGGAGCTGTTTTTT,CASSSQQGAGELFF
TRBV7-3,.,TRBJ1-1,.,TGTGCCAGCAGCTTAATCCGCGGGGGACCGACTCTCTATGAAGCTTTCTTT,CASSLIRGGPTLYEAFF
TRBV6-1,.,TRBJ1-2,.,TGTGCCAGCTTCGGGGGGCAGAGCTATGGCTACACCTTC,CASFGGQSYGYTF
TRBV10-2,.,TRBJ2-3,.,TGCGCCAGCAGTGAGTCGCCTAGCTTTGTCACAGATACGCAGTATTTT,CASSESPSFVTDTQYF
TRBV4-1,.,TRBJ1-2,.,TGCGCCAGCAGCCAAGTAGGCGGGTACTATGGCTACACCTTC,CASSQVGGYYGYTF
TRBV7-2,TRBD2,TRBJ2-7,once,TGTGCCAGCAGCTTAAGTACTAGCGGGACCTACGAGCAGTACTTC,CASSLSTSGTYEQYF
TRBV4-3,.,TRBJ1-1,.,TGCGCCAGCAGCCAAGATCTGTTCAGGGAGGGGGTGACGGACACTGAAGCTTTCTTT,CASSQDLFREGVTDTEAFF
TRBV6-5,TRBD2,TRBJ2-3,.,TGTGCCAGCACCGTAGCGGGGGGGCAAGATACGCAGTATTTT,CASTVAGGQDTQYF
TRBV28,.,TRBJ2-7,.,TGTGCCAGCAGTTTATCGATAGGCTACGAGCAGTACTTC,CASSLSIGYEQYF
TRBV29-1,TRBD2,TRBJ2-7,.,TGCAGCGTTGGGACTAGCGGATCCTACGAGCAGTACTTC,CSVGTSGSYEQYF
TRBV9,.,TRBJ2-1,.,TGTGCCAGCAGCGTAGGTTGGAACAATGAGCAGTTCTTC,CASSVGWNNEQFF
TRBV19,TRBD1,TRBJ1-1,.,TGTGCCAGTAGTATTGGGGACAGGGCGAACACTGAAGCTTTCTTT,CASSIGDRANTEAFF
TRBV9,.,TRBJ1-4,.,TGTGCCAGCAGCGTAGAGGGAGCGAATGAAAAACTGTTTTTT,CASSVEGANEKLFF
TRBV2,TRBD1,TRBJ1-5,.,TGTGCCAGCTCCGGGACAGCGAATCAGCCCCAGCATTTT,CASSGTANQPQHF
TRBV9,TRBD2,TRBJ2-3,.,TGTGCCAGCAGCAACTCCGAGACTAGCGGGAGCACAGATACGCAGTATTTT,CASSNSETSGSTDTQYF
TRBV27,.,TRBJ2-2,.,TGTGCCAGCGAGGGTCCGGGAGCCGGGGAGCTGTTTTTT,CASEGPGAGELFF
TRBV4-2,.,TRBJ2-1,.,TGTGCCAGCAGCCAAGGGGAGAATGAGCAGTTCTTC,CASSQGENEQFF
TRBV5-1,.,TRBJ2-5,.,TGCGCCAGCAGCTTGGAACAGCTGTTCCAAGAGACCCAGTACTTC,CASSLEQLFQETQYF
TRBV11-2,TRBD2,TRBJ2-7,.,TGTGCCAGCAGCTATCTAGCGGGAGACTCCTACGAGCAGTACTTC,CASSYLAGDSYEQYF
TRBV7-6,TRBD2,TRBJ2-2,.,TGTGCCAGCAGCTTCTTGGCTAGCGGGAGTGGCGGGGAGCTGTTTTTT,CASSFLASGSGGELFF
TRBV10-3,.,TRBJ2-1,once,TGTGCCATCAGTGTCCCGGGAGTCTACAATGAGCAGTTCTTC,CAISVPGVYNEQFF
TRBV7-6,TRBD2,TRBJ2-1,.,TGTGCCAGCAGCTTAGGTCCGGGACTAGCGGGACAAAATGAGCAGTTCTTC,CASSLGPGLAGQNEQFF
TRBV7-9,.,TRBJ2-6,.,TGTGCCAGCAGCTTATTTAGCGGCCCACCCTCTGGGGCCAACGTCCTGACTTTC,CASSLFSGPPSGANVLTF
TRBV11-2,.,TRBJ2-1,.,TGTGCCAGCAGACTACACGGGAGCTCCTACAATGAGCAGTTCTTC,CASRLHGSSYNEQFF
TRBV10-3,.,TRBJ2-2,.,TGTGCCATCAGTGAGTCGTACGGGGTCACCGGGGAGCTGTTTTTT,CAISESYGVTGELFF
TRBV2,.,TRBJ2-1,.,TGTGCCAGCAGACCCGACAACTACAATGAGCAGTTCTTC,CASRPDNYNEQFF
TRBV6-5,.,TRBJ2-7,.,TGTGCCAGCAGTTACTCCCGGCAGCCCTACGAGCAGTACTTC,CASSYSRQPYEQYF
TRBV6-6,.,TRBJ1-2,once,TGTGCCAGCAGTTACGGGGATCGGGGGCTGAACTATGGCTACACCTTC,CASSYGDRGLNYGYTF
TRBV11-2,.,TRBJ2-1,.,TGTGCCAGCAGCCCGGAACTAGCAGCGTACAATGAGCAGTTCTTC,CASSPELAAYNEQFF
TRBV6-1,TRBD2,TRBJ2-7,.,TGTGCCAGCAGTGTTGTGGCGGGAGGAGGATACGAGCAGTACTTC,CASSVVAGGGYEQYF
TRBV4-1,.,TRBJ2-1,.,TGCGCCAGCAGCCCCGACGGGGCGGGCGGGTTTAATGAGCAGTTCTTC,CASSPDGAGGFNEQFF
TRBV9,TRBD2,TRBJ2-7,.,TGTGCCAGCAGCGTCCTCAGCGGGGGATACGAGCAGTACTTC,CASSVLSGGYEQYF
TRBV5-4,TRBD2,TRBJ2-1,.,TGTGCCAGCAGCCCGGGACTAGTTAATGAGCAGTTCTTC,CASSPGLVNEQFF
TRBV29-1,.,TRBJ2-2,.,TGCAGCGCCCACCGGGAAGGGGAGCTGTTTTTT,CSAHREGELFF
TRBV9,.,TRBJ2-3,once,TGTGCCAGTTCGACCGGGTATTCGACAGATACGCAGTATTTT,CASSTGYSTDTQYF
TRBV30,TRBD1,TRBJ2-4,.,TGTGCCTGGAGTACCGGGACAGGGAACATTCAGTACTTC,CAWSTGTGNIQYF
TRBV11-2,TRBD1,TRBJ1-5,.,TGTGCCAGCAGTTTGACAGGGGGCTATCAGCCCCAGCATTTT,CASSLTGGYQPQHF
TRBV28,.,TRBJ1-4,.,TGTGCCAGCAGTAGGTTAGGGGTCTGGGAAAAACTGTTTTTT,CASSRLGVWEKLFF
TRBV28,.,TRBJ1-6,.,TGTGCCAGCAGTCCCCCGGGGACTTCACCCCTCCACTTT,CASSPPGTSPLHF
TRBV6-5,.,TRBJ2-7,.,TGTGCCAGCCGTATTCTTGCTTCGGCCTACGAGCAGTACTTC,CASRILASAYEQYF
TRBV2,TRBD2,TRBJ2-5,.,TGTGCCAGCAGTCCTGGACTAGCGGGGCAAGAGACCCAGTACTTC,CASSPGLAGQETQYF